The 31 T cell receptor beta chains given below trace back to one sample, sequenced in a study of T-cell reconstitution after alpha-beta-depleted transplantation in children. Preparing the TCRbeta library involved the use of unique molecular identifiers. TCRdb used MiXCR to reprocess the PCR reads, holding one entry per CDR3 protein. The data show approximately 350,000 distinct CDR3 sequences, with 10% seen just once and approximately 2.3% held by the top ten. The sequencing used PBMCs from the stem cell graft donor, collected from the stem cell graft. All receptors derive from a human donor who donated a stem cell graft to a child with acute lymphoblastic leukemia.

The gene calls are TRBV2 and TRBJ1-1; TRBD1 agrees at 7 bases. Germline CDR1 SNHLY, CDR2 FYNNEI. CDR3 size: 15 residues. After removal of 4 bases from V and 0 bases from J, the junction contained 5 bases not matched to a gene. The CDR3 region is CASSAWTGMNTEAFF. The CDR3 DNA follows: TGTGCCAGCAGTGCCTGGACAGGAATGAACACTGAAGCTTTCTTT.

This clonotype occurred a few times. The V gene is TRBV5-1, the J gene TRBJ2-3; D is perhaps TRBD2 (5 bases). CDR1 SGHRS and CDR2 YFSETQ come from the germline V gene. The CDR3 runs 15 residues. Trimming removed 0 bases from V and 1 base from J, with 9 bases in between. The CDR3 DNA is TGCGCCAGCAGCTTGGACGGAGGCCGCACAGATACGCAGTATTTT. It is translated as CASSLDGGRTDTQYF.

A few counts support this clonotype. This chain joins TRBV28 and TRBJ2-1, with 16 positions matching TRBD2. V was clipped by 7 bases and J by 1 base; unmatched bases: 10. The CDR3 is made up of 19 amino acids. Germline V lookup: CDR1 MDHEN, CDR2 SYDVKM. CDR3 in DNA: TGTGCCAGCACTTCGGAGGGGACTAGCGGGAGGGGGTCCTACAATGAGCAGTTCTTC. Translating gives CASTSEGTSGRGSYNEQFF. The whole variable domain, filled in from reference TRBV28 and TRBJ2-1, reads DVKVTQSSRYLVKRTGEKVFLECVQDMDHENMFWYRQDPGLGLRLIYFSYDVKMKEKGDIPEGYSVSREKKERFSLILESASTNQTSMYLCASTSEGTSGRGSYNEQFFGPGTRLTVL.

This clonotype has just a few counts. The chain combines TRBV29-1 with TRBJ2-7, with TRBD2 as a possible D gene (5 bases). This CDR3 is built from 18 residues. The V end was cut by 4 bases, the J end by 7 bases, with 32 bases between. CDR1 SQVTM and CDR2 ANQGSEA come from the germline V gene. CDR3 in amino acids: CSVAEIDRTHRSPWEQYF. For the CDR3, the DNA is TGCAGCGTTGCGGAGATAGATAGGACTCACCGATCTCCTTGGGAGCAGTACTTC.

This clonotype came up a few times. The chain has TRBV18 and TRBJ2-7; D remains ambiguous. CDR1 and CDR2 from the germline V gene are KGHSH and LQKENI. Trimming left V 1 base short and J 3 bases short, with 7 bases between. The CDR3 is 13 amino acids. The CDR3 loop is CASSPQTLYEQYF. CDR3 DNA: TGTGCCAGCTCACCACAAACCCTCTACGAGCAGTACTTC.

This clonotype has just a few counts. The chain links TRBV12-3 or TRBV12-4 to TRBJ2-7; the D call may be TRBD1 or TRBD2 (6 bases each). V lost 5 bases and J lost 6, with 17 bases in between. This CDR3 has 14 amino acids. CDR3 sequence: CASSPAGTSLEQYF. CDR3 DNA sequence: TGTGCCAGCAGTCCGGCGGGGACAAGCCTCGAGCAGTACTTC.

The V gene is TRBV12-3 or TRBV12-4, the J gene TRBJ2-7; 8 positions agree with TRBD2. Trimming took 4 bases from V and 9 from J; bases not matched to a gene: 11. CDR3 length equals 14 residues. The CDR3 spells CASSSSGGPGGQYF. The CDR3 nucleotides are TGTGCCAGCAGTTCCAGCGGGGGACCCGGGGGGCAGTACTTC.

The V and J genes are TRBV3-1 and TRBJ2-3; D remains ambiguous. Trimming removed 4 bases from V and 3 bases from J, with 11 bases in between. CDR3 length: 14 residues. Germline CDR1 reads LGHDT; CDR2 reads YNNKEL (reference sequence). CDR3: CASSLNSPTDTQYF. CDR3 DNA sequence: TGTGCCAGCAGCCTGAACTCCCCTACAGATACGCAGTATTTT.

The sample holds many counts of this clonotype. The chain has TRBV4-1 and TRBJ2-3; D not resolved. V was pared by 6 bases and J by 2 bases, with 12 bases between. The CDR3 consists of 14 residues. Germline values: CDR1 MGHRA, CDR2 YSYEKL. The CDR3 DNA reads TGCGCCAGCAGTCTACTATCGGTCACAGATACGCAGTATTTT. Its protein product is CASSLLSVTDTQYF.

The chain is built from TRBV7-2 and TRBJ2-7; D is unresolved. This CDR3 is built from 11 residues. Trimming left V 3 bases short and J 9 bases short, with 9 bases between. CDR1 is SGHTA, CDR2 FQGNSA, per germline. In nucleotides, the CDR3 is TGTGCCAGCAGCTTTTCTAGTGGGCAGTACTTC. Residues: CASSFSSGQYF.

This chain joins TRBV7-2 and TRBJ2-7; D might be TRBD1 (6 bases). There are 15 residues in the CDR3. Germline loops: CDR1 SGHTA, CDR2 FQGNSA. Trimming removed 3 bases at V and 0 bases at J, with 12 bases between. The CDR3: CASSLLGQSSYEQYF. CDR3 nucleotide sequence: TGTGCCAGCAGCTTGTTAGGACAGAGCTCCTACGAGCAGTACTTC.

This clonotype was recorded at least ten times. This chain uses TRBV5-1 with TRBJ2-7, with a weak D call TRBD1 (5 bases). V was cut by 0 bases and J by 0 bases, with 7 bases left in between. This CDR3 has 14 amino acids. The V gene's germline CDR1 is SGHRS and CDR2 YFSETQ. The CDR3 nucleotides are TGCGCCAGCAGCTTGGGACAGAGCTCCTACGAGCAGTACTTC. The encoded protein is CASSLGQSSYEQYF.

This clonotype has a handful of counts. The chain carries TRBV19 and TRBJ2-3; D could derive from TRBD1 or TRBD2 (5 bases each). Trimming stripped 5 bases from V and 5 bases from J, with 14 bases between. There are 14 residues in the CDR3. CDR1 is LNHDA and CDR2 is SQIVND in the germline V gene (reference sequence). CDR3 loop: CASSLPGPEDTQYF. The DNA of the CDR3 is TGTGCCAGTAGTCTCCCGGGACCTGAAGATACGCAGTATTTT.

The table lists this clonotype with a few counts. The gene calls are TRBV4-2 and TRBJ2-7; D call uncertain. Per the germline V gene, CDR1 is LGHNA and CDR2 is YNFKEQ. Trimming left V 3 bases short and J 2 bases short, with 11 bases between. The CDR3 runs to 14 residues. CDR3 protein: CASSHNTAAYEQYF. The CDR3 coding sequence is TGTGCCAGCAGCCATAACACCGCCGCCTACGAGCAGTACTTC.

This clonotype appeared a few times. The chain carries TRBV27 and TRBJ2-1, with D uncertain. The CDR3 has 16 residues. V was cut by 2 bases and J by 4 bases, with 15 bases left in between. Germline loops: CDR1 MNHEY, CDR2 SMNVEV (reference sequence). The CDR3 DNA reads TGTGCCAGCAGTTTAAAAGGGCCCGGGCCTTACAATGAGCAGTTCTTC. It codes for CASSLKGPGPYNEQFF.

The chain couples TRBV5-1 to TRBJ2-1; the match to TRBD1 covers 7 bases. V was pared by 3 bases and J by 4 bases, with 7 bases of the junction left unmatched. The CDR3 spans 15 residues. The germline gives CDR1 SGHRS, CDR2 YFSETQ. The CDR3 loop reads CASSWAGTEYNEQFF. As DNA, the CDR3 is TGCGCCAGCAGCTGGGCCGGGACAGAGTACAATGAGCAGTTCTTC.

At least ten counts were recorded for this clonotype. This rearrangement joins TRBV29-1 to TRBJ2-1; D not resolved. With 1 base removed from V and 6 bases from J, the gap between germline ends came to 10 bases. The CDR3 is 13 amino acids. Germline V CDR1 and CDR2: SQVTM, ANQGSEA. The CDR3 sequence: CSVEGRGPNEQFF. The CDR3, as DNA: TGCAGCGTTGAAGGGCGCGGTCCCAATGAGCAGTTCTTC.

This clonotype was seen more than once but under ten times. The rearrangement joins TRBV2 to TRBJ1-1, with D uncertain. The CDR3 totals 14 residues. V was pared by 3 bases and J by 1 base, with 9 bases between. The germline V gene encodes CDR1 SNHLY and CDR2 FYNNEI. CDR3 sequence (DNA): TGTGCCAGCAGTGAGGTCCACGGGAACACTGAAGCTTTCTTT. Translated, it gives CASSEVHGNTEAFF.

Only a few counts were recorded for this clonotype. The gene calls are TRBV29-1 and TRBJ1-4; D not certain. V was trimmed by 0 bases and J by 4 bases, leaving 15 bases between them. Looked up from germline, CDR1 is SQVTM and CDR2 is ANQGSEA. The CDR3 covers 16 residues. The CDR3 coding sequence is TGCAGCGTTGAAGATTCGTCGGGAAGCCTTAATGAAAAACTGTTTTTT. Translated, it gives CSVEDSSGSLNEKLFF.

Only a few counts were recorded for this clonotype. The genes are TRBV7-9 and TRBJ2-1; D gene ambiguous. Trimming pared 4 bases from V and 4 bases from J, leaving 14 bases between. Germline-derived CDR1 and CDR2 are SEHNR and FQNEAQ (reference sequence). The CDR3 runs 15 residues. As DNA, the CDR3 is TGTGCCAGCAGCTACCCAACGGGTGGGTACAATGAGCAGTTCTTC. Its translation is CASSYPTGGYNEQFF.

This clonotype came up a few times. In DNA, the CDR3 is TGTGCCTGGAGTGTAAGGCAGGGAACCTACAATGAGCAGTTCTTC. This codes for CAWSVRQGTYNEQFF. The gene calls are TRBV30 and TRBJ2-1; possible D gene TRBD1, 5 bases. CDR3 length: 15 residues. Germline assignment: CDR1 GTSNPN and CDR2 SVGIG (reference sequence). V lost 0 bases, J lost 2 bases, and 11 bases lay in between.

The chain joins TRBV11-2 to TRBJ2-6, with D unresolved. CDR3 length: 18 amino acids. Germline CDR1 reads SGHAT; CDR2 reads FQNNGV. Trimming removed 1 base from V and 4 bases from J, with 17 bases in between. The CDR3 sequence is CASSLVRAKAKGANVLTF. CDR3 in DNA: TGTGCCAGCAGCTTAGTTAGAGCAAAGGCAAAAGGGGCCAACGTCCTGACTTTC. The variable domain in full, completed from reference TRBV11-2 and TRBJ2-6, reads EAGVAQSPRYKIIEKRQSVAFWCNPISGHATLYWYQQILGQGPKLLIQFQNNGVVDDSQLPKDRFSAERLKGVDSTLKIQPAKLEDSAVYLCASSLVRAKAKGANVLTFGAGSRLTVL.

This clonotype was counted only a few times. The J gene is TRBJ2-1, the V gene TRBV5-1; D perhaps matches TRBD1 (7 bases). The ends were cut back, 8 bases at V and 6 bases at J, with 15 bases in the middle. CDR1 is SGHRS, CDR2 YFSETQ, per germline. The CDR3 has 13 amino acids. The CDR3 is CASRQGLFNEQFF. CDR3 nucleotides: TGCGCCAGTAGACAGGGACTTTTCAATGAGCAGTTCTTC.

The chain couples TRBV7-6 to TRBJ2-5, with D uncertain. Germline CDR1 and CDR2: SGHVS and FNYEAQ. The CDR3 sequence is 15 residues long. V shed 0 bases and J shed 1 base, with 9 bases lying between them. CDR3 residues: CASSLATLIQETQYF. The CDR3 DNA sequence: TGTGCCAGCAGCTTAGCGACCTTGATCCAAGAGACCCAGTACTTC.

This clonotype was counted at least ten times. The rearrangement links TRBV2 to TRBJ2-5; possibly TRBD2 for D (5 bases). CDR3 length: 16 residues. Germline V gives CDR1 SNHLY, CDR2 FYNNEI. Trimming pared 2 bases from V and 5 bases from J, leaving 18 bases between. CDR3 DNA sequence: TGTGCCAGCAGTGAACTACGGGGAGTAATCGGGGAGACCCAGTACTTC. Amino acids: CASSELRGVIGETQYF.

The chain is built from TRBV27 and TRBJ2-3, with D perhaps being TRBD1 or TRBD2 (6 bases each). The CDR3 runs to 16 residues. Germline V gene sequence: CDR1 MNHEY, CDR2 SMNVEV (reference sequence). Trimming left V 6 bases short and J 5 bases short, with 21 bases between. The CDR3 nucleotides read TGTGCCAGCAGCCCCCCCGTGGGGGGCGGTGAAGATACGCAGTATTTT. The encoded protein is CASSPPVGGGEDTQYF.

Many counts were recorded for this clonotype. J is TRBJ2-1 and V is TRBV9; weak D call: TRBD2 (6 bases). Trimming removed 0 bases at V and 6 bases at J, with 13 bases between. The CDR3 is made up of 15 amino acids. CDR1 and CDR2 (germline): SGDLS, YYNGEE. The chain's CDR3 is CASSVGGTPINEQFF. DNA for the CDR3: TGTGCCAGCAGCGTAGGAGGGACTCCCATCAATGAGCAGTTCTTC. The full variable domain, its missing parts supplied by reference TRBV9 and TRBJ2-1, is DSGVTQTPKHLITATGQRVTLRCSPRSGDLSVYWYQQSLDQGLQFLIQYYNGEERAKGNILERFSAQQFPDLHSELNLSSLELGDSALYFCASSVGGTPINEQFFGPGTRLTVL.

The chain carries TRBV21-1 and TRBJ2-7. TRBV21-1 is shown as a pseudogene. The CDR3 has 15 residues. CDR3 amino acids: CASRQRQSWILGQYF. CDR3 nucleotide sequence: TGTGCCAGCAGGCAAAGACAGAGTTGGATTTTGGGGCAGTACTTC.

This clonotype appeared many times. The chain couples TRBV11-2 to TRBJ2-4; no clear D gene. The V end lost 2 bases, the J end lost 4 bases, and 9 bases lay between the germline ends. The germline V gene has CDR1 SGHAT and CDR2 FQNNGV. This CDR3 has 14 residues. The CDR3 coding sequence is TGTGCCAGCAGCTTATTTGCCGGGAAAAACATTCAGTACTTC. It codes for CASSLFAGKNIQYF. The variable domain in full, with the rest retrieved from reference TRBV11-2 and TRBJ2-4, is EAGVAQSPRYKIIEKRQSVAFWCNPISGHATLYWYQQILGQGPKLLIQFQNNGVVDDSQLPKDRFSAERLKGVDSTLKIQPAKLEDSAVYLCASSLFAGKNIQYFGAGTRLSVL.

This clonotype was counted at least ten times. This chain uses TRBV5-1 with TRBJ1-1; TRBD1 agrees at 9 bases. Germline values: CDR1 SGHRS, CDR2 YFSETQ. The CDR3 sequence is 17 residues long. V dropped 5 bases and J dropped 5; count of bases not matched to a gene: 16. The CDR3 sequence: CASSPNPGQGTGTEAFF. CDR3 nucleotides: TGCGCCAGCAGTCCTAACCCGGGACAGGGTACGGGGACTGAAGCTTTCTTT.

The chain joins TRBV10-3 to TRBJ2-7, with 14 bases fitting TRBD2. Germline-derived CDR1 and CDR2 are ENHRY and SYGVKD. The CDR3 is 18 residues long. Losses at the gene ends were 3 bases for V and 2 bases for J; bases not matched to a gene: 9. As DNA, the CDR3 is TGTGCCATCAGTGACGAGGGACTAGCGGGAGATTTACCCTACGAGCAGTACTTC. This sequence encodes CAISDEGLAGDLPYEQYF.